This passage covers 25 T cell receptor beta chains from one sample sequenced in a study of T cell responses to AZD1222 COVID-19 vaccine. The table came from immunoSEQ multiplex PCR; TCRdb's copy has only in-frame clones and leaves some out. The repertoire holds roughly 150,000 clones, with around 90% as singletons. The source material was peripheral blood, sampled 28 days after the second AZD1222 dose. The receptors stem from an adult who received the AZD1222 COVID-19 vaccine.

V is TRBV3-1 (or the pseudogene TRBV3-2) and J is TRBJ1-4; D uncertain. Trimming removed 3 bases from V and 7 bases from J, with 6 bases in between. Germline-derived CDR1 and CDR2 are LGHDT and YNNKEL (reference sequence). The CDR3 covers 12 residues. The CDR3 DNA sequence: TGTGCCAGCAGCCAGCCGGGTGAAAAACTGTTTTTT. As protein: CASSQPGEKLFF.

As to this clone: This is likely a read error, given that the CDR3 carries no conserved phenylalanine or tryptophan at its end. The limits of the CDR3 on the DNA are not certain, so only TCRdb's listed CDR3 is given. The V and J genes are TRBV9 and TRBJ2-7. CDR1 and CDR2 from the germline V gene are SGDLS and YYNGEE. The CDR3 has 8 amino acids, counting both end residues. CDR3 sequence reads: CASSLKRI.

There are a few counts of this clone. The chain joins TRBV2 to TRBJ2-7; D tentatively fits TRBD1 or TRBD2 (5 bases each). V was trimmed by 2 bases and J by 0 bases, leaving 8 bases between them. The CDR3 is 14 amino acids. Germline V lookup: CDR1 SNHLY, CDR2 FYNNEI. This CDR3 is CASSETGHSYEQYF. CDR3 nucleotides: TGTGCCAGCAGTGAAACGGGGCACTCCTACGAGCAGTACTTC.

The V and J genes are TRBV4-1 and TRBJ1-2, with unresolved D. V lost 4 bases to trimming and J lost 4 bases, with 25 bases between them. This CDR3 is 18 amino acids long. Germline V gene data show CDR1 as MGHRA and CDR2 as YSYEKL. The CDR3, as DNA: TGCGCCAGCAGCCCCCTGATAATCCCGGGCAACAGATTCTATGGCTACACCTTC. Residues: CASSPLIIPGNRFYGYTF.

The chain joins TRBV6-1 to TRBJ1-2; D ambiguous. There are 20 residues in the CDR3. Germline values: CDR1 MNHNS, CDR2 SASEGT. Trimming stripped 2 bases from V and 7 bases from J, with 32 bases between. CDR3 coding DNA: TGTGCCAGCAGTGAATATCAATACCTCGGTCGACCTCGGTTCTCGGCTGGCTACACCTTC. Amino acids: CASSEYQYLGRPRFSAGYTF.

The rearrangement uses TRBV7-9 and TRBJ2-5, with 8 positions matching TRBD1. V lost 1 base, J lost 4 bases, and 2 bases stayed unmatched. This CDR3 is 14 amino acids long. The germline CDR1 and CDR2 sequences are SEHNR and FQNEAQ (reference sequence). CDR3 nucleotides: TGTGCCAGCAGCTTAGGGACAGGGACAGAGACCCAGTACTTC. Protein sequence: CASSLGTGTETQYF.

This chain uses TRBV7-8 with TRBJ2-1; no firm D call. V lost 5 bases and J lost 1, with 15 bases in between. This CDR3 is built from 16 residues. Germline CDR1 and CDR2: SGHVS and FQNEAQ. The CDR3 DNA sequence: TGTGCCAGCAGCGTCGGGTCTTGGTATTCCTACAATGAGCAGTTCTTC. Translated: CASSVGSWYSYNEQFF.

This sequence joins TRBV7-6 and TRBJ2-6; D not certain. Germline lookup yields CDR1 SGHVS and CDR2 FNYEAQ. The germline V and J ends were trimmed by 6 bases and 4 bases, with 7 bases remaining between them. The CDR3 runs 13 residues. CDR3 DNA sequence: TGTGCCAGCAGGGTTTCCGGGGCCAACGTCCTGACTTTC. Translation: CASRVSGANVLTF.

The CDR3 is CASSLKSGGYNEQFF. The CDR3 coding sequence is TGTGCCAGCAGCTTGAAAAGCGGGGGCTACAATGAGCAGTTCTTC. The rearrangement links TRBV5-4 to TRBJ2-1, with 8 bases matching TRBD2. V gave up 1 base and J gave up 3 bases; unmatched junction bases: 3. The V gene's germline CDR1 is SGHNT and CDR2 YYREEE (reference sequence). The CDR3 consists of 15 residues.

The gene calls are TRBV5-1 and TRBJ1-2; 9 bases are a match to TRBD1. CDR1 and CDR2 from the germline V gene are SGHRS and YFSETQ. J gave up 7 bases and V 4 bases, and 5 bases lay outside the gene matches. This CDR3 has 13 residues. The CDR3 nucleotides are TGCGCCAGCAGCGCTGGACAGGGGCCTGGCTACACCTTC. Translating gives CASSAGQGPGYTF.

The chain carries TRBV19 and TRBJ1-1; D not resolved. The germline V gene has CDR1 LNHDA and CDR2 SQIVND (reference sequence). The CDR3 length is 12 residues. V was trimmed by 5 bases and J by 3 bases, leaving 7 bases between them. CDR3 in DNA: TGTGCCAGTAGTGCCCGCTACACTGAAGCTTTCTTT. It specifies CASSARYTEAFF.

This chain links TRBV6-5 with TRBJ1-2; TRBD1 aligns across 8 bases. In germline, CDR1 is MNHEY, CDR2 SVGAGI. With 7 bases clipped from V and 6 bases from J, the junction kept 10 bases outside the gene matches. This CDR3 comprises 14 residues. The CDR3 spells CASNNPGQADGYTF. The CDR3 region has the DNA TGTGCCAGCAATAACCCGGGACAGGCAGATGGCTACACCTTC.

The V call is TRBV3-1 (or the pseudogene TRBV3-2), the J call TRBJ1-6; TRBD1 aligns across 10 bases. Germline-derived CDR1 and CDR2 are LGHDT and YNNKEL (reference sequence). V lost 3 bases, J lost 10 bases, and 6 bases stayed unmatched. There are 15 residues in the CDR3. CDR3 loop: CASSQATGGLSPLHF. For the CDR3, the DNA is TGTGCCAGCAGCCAGGCGACAGGGGGCCTCTCACCCCTCCACTTT.

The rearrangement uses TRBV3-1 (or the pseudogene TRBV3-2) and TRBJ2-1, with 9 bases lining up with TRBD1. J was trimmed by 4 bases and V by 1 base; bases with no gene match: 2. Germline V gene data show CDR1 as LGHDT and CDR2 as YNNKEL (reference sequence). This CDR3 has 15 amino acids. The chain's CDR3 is CASSQGTGVYNEQFF. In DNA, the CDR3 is TGTGCCAGCAGCCAAGGGACAGGGGTGTACAATGAGCAGTTCTTC.

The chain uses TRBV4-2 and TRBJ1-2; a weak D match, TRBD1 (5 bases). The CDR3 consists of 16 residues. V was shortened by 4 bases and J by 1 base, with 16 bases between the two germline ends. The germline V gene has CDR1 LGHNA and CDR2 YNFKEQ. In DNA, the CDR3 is TGTGCCAGCAGCCTCCCGTTTGGGGGATATAACTATGGCTACACCTTC. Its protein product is CASSLPFGGYNYGYTF.

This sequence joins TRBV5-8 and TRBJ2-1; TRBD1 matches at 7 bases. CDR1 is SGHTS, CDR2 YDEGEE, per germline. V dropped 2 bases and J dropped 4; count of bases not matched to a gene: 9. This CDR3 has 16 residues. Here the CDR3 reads CASSFGLQQGYNEQFF. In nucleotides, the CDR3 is TGTGCCAGCAGCTTTGGCCTGCAACAGGGGTACAATGAGCAGTTCTTC.

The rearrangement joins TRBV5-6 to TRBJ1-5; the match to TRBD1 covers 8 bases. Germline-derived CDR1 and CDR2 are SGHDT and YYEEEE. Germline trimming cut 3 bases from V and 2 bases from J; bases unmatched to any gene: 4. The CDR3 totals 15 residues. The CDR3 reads CASSSTGVGNQPQHF. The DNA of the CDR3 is TGTGCCAGCAGCTCGACAGGGGTGGGCAATCAGCCCCAGCATTTT.

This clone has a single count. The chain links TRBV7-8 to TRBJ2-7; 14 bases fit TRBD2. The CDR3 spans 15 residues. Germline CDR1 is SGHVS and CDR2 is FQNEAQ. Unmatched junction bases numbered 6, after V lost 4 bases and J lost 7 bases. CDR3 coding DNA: TGTGCCAGCAGCTCCAGACTAGCGGGGGGGCGTGAGCAGTACTTC. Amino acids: CASSSRLAGGREQYF.

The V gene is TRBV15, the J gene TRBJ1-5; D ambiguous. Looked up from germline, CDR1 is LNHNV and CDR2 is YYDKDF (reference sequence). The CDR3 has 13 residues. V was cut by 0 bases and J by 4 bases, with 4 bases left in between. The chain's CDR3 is CATSRDPNQPQHF. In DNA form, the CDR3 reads TGTGCCACCAGCAGAGACCCGAATCAGCCCCAGCATTTT.

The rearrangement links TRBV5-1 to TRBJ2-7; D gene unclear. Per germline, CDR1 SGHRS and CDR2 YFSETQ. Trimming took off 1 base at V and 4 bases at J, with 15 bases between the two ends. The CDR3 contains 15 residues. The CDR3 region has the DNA TGCGCCAGCAGCTTGATGACCGGGCTAGGGTACGAGCAGTACTTC. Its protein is CASSLMTGLGYEQYF.

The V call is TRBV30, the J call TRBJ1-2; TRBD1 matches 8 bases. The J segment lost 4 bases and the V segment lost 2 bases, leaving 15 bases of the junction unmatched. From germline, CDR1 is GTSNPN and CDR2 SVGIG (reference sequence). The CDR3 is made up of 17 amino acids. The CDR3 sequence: CAWSFRSSQGAFYGYTF. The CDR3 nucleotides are TGTGCCTGGAGTTTTCGATCGTCGCAGGGGGCCTTCTATGGCTACACCTTC.

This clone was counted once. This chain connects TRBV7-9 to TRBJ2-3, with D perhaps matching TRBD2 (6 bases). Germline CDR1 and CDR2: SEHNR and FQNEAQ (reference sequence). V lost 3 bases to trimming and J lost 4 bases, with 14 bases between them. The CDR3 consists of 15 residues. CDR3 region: CASSFRGYLADTQYF. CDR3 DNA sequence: TGTGCCAGCAGCTTCCGGGGGTACCTCGCAGATACGCAGTATTTT.

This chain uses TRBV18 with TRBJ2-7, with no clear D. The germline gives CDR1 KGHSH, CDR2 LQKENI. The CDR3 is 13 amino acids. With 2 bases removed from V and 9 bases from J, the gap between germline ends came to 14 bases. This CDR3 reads CASSPGYLRGQYF. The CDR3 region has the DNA TGTGCCAGCTCACCAGGGTACCTACGAGGGCAGTACTTC.

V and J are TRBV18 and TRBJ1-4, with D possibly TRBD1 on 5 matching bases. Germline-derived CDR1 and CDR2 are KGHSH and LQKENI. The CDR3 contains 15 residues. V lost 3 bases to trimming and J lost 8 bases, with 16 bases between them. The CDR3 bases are TGTGCCAGCTCACCGTCAGGCGCCTGGGGGGAAAAACTGTTTTTT. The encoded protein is CASSPSGAWGEKLFF.

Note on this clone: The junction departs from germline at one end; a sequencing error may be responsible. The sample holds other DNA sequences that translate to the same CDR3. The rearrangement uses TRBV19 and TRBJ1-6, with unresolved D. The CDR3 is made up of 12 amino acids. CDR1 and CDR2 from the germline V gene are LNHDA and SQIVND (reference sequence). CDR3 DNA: TGTGCCAGCAGTAGAGGGAATTCACCCCTCCACTTT. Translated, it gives CASSRGNSPLHF.